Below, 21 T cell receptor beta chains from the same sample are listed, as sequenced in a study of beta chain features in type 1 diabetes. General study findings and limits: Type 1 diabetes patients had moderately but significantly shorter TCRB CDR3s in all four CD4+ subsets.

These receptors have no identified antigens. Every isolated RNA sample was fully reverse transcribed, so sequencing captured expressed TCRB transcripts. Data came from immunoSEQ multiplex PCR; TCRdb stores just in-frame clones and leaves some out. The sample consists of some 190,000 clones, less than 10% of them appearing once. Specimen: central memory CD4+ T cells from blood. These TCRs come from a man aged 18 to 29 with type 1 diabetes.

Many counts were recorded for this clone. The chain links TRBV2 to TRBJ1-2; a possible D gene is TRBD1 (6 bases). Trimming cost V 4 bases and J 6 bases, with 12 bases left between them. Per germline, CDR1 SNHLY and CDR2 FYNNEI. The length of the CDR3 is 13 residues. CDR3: CASSGFAGDGYTF. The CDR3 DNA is TGTGCCAGCAGTGGTTTCGCAGGGGATGGCTACACCTTC.

The CDR3 sequence is CASSPRTSGGGAETQYF. The CDR3 bases are TGCGCCAGCAGCCCGAGGACTAGCGGGGGCGGGGCGGAGACCCAGTACTTC. The chain recombines TRBV4-3 with TRBJ2-5; 13 nucleotides agree with TRBD2. V was clipped by 4 bases and J by 5 bases; unmatched bases: 10. Germline V gene data show CDR1 as LGHNA and CDR2 as YSLEER. This CDR3 contains 17 residues.

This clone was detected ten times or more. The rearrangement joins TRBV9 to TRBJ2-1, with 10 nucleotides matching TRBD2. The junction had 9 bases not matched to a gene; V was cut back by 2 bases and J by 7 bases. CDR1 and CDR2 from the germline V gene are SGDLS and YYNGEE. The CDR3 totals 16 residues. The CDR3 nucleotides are TGTGCCAGCAGCGTCAGGTCTAGCGGGAGTTCAAATGAGCAGTTCTTC. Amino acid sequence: CASSVRSSGSSNEQFF.

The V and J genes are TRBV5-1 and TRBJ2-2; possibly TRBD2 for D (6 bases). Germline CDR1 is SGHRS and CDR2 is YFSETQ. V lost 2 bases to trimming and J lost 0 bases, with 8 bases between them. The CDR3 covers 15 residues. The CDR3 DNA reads TGCGCCAGCAGCTTTAGCGGCCCGAACACCGGGGAGCTGTTTTTT. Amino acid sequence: CASSFSGPNTGELFF.

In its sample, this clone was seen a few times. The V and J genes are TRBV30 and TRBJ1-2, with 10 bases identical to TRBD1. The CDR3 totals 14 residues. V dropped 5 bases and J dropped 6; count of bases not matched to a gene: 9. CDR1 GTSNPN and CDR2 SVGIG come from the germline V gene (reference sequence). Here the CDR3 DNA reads TGTGCCTGGCTAAGACAGGGGGCGTCGGATGGCTACACCTTC. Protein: CAWLRQGASDGYTF.

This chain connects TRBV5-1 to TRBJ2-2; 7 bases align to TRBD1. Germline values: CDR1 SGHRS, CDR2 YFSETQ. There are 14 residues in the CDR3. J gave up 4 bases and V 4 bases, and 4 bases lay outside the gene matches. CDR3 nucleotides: TGCGCCAGCAGCATGGGACAGTCCACCGGGGAGCTGTTTTTT. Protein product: CASSMGQSTGELFF. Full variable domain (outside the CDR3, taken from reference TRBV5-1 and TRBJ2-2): KAGVTQTPRYLIKTRGQQVTLSCSPISGHRSVSWYQQTPGQGLQFLFEYFSETQRNKGNFPGRFSGRQFSNSRSEMNVSTLELGDSALYLCASSMGQSTGELFFGEGSRLTVL.

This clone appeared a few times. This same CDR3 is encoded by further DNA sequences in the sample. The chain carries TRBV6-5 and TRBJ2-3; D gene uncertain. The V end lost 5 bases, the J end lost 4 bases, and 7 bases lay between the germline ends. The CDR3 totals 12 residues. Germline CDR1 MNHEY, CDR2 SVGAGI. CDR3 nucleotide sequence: TGTGCCAGCAGTCCGAACTCAGATACGCAGTATTTT. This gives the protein CASSPNSDTQYF.

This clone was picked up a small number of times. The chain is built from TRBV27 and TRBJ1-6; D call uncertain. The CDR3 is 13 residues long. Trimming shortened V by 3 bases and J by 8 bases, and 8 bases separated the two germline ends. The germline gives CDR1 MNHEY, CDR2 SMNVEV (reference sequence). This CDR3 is CASSLYSDSPLHF. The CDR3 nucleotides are TGTGCCAGCAGTTTGTACAGTGATTCACCCCTCCACTTT.

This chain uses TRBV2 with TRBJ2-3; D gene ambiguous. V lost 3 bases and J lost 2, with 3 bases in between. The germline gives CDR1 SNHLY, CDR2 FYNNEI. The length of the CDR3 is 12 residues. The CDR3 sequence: CASSDLTDTQYF. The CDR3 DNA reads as TGTGCCAGCAGTGACCTCACAGATACGCAGTATTTT. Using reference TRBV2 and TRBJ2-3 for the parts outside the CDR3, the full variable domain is EPEVTQTPSHQVTQMGQEVILRCVPISNHLYFYWYRQILGQKVEFLVSFYNNEISEKSEIFDDQFSVERPDGSNFTLKIRSTKLEDSAMYFCASSDLTDTQYFGPGTRLTVL.

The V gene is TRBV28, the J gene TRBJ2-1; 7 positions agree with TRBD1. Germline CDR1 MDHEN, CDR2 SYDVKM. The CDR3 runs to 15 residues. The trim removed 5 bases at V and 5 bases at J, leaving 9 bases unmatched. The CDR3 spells CASSPGTVLHNEQFF. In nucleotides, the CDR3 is TGTGCCAGCAGTCCCGGGACAGTCCTCCACAATGAGCAGTTCTTC.

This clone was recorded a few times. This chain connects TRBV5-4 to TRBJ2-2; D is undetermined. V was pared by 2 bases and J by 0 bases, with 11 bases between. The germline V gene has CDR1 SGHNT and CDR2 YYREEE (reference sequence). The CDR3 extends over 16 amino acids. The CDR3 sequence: CASSFSLSANTGELFF. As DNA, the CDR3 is TGTGCCAGCAGCTTTAGTCTCTCCGCGAACACCGGGGAGCTGTTTTTT.

CDR3 sequence reads: CASLTRTSGSNEQYF. The DNA for the CDR3 is TGCGCCAGCCTGACTCGGACTAGCGGGAGCAACGAGCAGTACTTC. The chain carries TRBV4-1 and TRBJ2-7; 13 bases map to TRBD2. The CDR3 is made up of 15 amino acids. V was clipped by 8 bases and J by 5 bases; unmatched bases: 9. Germline V gene data show CDR1 as MGHRA and CDR2 as YSYEKL.

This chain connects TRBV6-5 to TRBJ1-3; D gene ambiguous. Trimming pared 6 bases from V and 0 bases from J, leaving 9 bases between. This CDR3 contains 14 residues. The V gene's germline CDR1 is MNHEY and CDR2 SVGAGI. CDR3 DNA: TGTGCCAGCAGCCCAGACTACTCTGGAAACACCATATATTTT. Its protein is CASSPDYSGNTIYF.

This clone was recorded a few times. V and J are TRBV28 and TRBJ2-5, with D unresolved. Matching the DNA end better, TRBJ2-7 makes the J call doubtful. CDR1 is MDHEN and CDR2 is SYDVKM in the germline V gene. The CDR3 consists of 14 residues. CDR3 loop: CATTLPTIPYEQYF. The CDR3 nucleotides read TGTGCCACCACCCTCCCGACAATTCCCTACGAGCAGTACTTC.

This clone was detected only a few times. This CDR3 is CAWSVSNTEAFF. DNA of the CDR3: TGTGCCTGGAGTGTATCAAACACTGAAGCTTTCTTT. This chain uses TRBV30 with TRBJ1-1; D remains ambiguous. This CDR3 is built from 12 residues. The germline V gene encodes CDR1 GTSNPN and CDR2 SVGIG (reference sequence). Trimming pared 0 bases from V and 2 bases from J, leaving 4 bases between.

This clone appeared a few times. The CDR3 DNA follows: TGTGCCAGTAGTATAAAAGGGCGGGGTCCCGAGGGCACAGATACGCAGTATTTT. Protein: CASSIKGRGPEGTDTQYF. This chain links TRBV19 with TRBJ2-3; a weak D match, TRBD2 (6 bases). This CDR3 comprises 18 residues. V was cut by 2 bases and J by 1 base, with 19 bases left in between. The V gene's germline CDR1 is LNHDA and CDR2 SQIVND (reference sequence).

CDR3 in amino acids: CASSLGQAKNIQYF. The CDR3 DNA reads as TGTGCCAGCAGTTTAGGGCAGGCCAAAAACATTCAGTACTTC. The chain recombines TRBV28 with TRBJ2-4; D uncertain. This CDR3 has 14 amino acids. V dropped 2 bases and J dropped 1 base, with 6 bases sitting between them. Germline V gene lookup returns CDR1 MDHEN and CDR2 SYDVKM. Together with reference TRBV28 and TRBJ2-4, the CDR3 gives the full variable domain: DVKVTQSSRYLVKRTGEKVFLECVQDMDHENMFWYRQDPGLGLRLIYFSYDVKMKEKGDIPEGYSVSREKKERFSLILESASTNQTSMYLCASSLGQAKNIQYFGAGTRLSVL.

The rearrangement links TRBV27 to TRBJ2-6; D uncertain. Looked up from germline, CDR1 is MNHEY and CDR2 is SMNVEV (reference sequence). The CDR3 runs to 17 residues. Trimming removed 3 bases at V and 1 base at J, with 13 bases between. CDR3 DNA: TGTGCCAGCAGTTTCGCTCCACCAGGATCTGGGGCCAACGTCCTGACTTTC. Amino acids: CASSFAPPGSGANVLTF.

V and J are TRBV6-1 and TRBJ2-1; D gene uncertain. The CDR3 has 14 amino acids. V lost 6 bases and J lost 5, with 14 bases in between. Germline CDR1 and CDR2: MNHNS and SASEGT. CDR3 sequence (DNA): TGTGCCAGCAGCCGAACTAACCGGAACAATGAGCAGTTCTTC. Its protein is CASSRTNRNNEQFF.

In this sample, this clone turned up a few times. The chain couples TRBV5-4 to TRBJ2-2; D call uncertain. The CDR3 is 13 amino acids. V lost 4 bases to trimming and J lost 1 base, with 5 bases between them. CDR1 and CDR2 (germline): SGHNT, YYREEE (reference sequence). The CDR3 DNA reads TGTGCCAGCAGCGTCCAGAACACCGGGGAGCTGTTTTTT. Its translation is CASSVQNTGELFF.

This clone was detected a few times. The CDR3 nucleotides read TGTGCCAGCAGTTCTTTAGGACAGGGGGATGGCTACACCTTC. Its translation is CASSSLGQGDGYTF. The J gene is TRBJ1-2, the V gene TRBV28; 10 bases are a match to TRBD1. V shed 4 bases, J shed 6 bases, and the junction held 5 bases outside the gene matches. Germline V CDR1 and CDR2: MDHEN, SYDVKM. CDR3 length: 14 amino acids.